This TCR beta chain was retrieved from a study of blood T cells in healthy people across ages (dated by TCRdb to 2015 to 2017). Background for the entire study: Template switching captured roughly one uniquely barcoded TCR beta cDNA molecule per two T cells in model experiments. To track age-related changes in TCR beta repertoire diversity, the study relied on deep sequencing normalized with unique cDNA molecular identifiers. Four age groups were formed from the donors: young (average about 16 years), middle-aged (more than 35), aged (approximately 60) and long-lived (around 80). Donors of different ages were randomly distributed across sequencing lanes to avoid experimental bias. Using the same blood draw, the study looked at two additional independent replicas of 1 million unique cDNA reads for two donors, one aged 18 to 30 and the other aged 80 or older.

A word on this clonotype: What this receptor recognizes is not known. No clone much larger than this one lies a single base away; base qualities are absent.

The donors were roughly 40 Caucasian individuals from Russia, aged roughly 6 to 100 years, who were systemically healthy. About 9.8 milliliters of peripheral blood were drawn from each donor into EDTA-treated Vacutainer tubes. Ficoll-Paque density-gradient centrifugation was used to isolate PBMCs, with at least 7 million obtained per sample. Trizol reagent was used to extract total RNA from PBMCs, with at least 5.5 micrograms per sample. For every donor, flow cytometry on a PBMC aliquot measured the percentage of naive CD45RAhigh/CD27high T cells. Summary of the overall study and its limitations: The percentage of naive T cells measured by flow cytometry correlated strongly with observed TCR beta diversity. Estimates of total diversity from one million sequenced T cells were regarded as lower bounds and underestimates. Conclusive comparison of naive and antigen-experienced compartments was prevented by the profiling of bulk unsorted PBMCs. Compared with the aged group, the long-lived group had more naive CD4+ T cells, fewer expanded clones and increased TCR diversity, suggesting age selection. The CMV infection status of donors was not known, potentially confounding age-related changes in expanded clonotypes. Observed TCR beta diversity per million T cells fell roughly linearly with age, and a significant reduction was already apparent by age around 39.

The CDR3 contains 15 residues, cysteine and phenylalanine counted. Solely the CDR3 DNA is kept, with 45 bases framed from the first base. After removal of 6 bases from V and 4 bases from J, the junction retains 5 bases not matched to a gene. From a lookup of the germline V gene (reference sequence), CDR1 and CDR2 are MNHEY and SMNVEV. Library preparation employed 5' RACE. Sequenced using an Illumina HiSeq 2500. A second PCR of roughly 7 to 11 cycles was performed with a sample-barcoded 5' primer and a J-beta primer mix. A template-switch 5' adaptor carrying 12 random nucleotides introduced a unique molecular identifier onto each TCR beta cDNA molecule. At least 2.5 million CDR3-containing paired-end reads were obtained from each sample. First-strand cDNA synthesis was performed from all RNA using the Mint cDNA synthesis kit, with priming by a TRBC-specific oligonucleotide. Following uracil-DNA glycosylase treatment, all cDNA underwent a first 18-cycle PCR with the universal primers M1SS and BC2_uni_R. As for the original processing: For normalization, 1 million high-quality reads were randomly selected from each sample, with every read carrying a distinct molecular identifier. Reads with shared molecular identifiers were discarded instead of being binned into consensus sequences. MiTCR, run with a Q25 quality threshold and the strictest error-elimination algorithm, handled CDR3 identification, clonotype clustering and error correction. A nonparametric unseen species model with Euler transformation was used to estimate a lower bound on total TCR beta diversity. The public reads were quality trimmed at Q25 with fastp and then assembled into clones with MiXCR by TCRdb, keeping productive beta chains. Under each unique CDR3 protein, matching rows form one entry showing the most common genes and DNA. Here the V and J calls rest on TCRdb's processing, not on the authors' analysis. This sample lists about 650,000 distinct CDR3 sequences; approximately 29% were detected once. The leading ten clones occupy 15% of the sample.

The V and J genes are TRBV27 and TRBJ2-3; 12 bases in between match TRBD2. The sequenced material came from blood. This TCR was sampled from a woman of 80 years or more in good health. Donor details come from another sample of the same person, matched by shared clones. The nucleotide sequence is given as TGTGCCAGCAGCCCAGCTAGCGGGGGGGCAGATACGCAGTATTTT. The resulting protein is CASSPASGGADTQYF.